This T cell receptor (beta chain) was captured in a study of blood T cell repertoires in COVID-19. Overall study: Spain, Italy and the United States supplied samples that represented acute and convalescent COVID-19. PBMCs, B-cell-depleted T cells, or T cells provided the cDNA or gDNA that made up the material.

Under the authors' procedure: Reference gene primer amplification yielded estimated nucleated cell counts. Measured with immunoSEQ multiplex PCR; TCRdb has only the in-frame clones, and not every one. D and trimming come from the DNA, and the V and J calls and clone size come from that table. Here the sample spans about 120,000 clones, around 87% being singletons. V was clipped by 4 bases and J by 5 bases; unmatched bases: 10. Germline loops: CDR1 SGHNT, CDR2 YYREEE (reference sequence). This CDR3 contains 15 residues. The receptor comes from a human donor in a cohort sampled during active COVID-19. This chain uses TRBV5-4 with TRBJ2-7, with 9 bases fitting TRBD1. Sequenced: peripheral blood. The CDR3 is CASSRDRDNSDEQYF. The CDR3 DNA reads TGTGCCAGCAGCCGGGACAGGGATAATAGCGACGAGCAGTACTTC.